The rows below give T cell receptor beta chains drawn from one sample of a study of T cell changes during pregnancy in multiple sclerosis. Some clones are missing from TCRdb's copy, which holds only in-frame ones; the method was immunoSEQ multiplex PCR. The sample lists fewer than 55,000 clones; 70% to 90% were seen once. The sequencing here drew on peripheral blood, taken in the first trimester of pregnancy. The source is a female donor with multiple sclerosis, enrolled in a pregnancy study. Both conserved end residues are trimmed from each CDR3. D genes are given only for firm matches. Rows may omit the clone size; those that give it use once, few, many or a size class.

v_gene: TRBV4-1
j_gene: TRBJ1-6
d_gene: NA
abundance: NA
CDR3aa: ASSRLREATPLH

v_gene: TRBV9
j_gene: TRBJ2-3
d_gene: TRBD2
abundance: once
CDR3aa: ASSSLSGGSRDTQY

v_gene: TRBV29-1
j_gene: TRBJ2-1
d_gene: TRBD1
abundance: NA
CDR3aa: SVRTGALHNEQF

v_gene: TRBV28
j_gene: TRBJ2-3
d_gene: NA
abundance: NA
CDR3aa: ASSPRRGPSTDTQY

v_gene: TRBV7-8
j_gene: TRBJ2-7
d_gene: TRBD1
abundance: NA
CDR3aa: ASRSGQGAFSYEQY

v_gene: TRBV9
j_gene: TRBJ1-1
d_gene: NA
abundance: NA
CDR3aa: ASSVGLREVGVAF

v_gene: TRBV12-5
j_gene: TRBJ1-1
d_gene: TRBD1
abundance: NA
CDR3aa: ASGRLGDSEAF

v_gene: TRBV10-3
j_gene: TRBJ2-3
d_gene: NA
abundance: once
CDR3aa: AISENGGSTDTQY

v_gene: TRBV10-3
j_gene: TRBJ1-2
d_gene: TRBD1
abundance: NA
CDR3aa: AITSTGGYGYT

v_gene: TRBV27
j_gene: TRBJ1-1
d_gene: NA
abundance: NA
CDR3aa: ASSLFGLGDTEAF

v_gene: TRBV14
j_gene: TRBJ1-1
d_gene: NA
abundance: NA
CDR3aa: ASSPGVYTEAF

v_gene: TRBV10-2
j_gene: TRBJ2-1
d_gene: TRBD2
abundance: NA
CDR3aa: ASSVFSGEEQF

v_gene: TRBV2
j_gene: TRBJ2-7
d_gene: NA
abundance: NA
CDR3aa: ASRMDFSYEQY

v_gene: TRBV11-1
j_gene: TRBJ2-5
d_gene: NA
abundance: NA
CDR3aa: ASSRNYRDWETQY

v_gene: TRBV6-5
j_gene: TRBJ1-3
d_gene: TRBD1
abundance: NA
CDR3aa: ASSYSGTGAGNTIY

v_gene: TRBV7-9
j_gene: TRBJ1-6
d_gene: NA
abundance: NA
CDR3aa: ASSRDSYNSPLH

v_gene: TRBV4-1
j_gene: TRBJ1-6
d_gene: NA
abundance: few
CDR3aa: ASSQDKPYGSPLH

v_gene: TRBV7-9
j_gene: TRBJ2-7
d_gene: TRBD1
abundance: NA
CDR3aa: ASSPPLRQGNYEQY

v_gene: TRBV2
j_gene: TRBJ1-1
d_gene: TRBD1
abundance: NA
CDR3aa: ASSEGQGKFWAF

v_gene: TRBV7-2
j_gene: TRBJ2-5
d_gene: TRBD1
abundance: once
CDR3aa: ASSLAQGVETQY

v_gene: TRBV5-1
j_gene: TRBJ1-6
d_gene: NA
abundance: NA
CDR3aa: ASSPQLNSPLH

v_gene: TRBV6-5
j_gene: TRBJ2-7
d_gene: NA
abundance: NA
CDR3aa: ASSYGRGPYYEQY

v_gene: TRBV5-1
j_gene: TRBJ2-2
d_gene: NA
abundance: NA
CDR3aa: ASRAGLNTGELF

v_gene: TRBV9
j_gene: TRBJ1-1
d_gene: NA
abundance: few
CDR3aa: ASTLVENTEAF

v_gene: TRBV10-3
j_gene: TRBJ1-5
d_gene: TRBD1
abundance: NA
CDR3aa: AINRDRDQPQH

v_gene: TRBV5-1
j_gene: TRBJ1-4
d_gene: TRBD1
abundance: NA
CDR3aa: ASSAYRGSTNEKLF

v_gene: TRBV7-8
j_gene: TRBJ2-7
d_gene: NA
abundance: NA
CDR3aa: ASSLRGANSYEQY

v_gene: TRBV2
j_gene: TRBJ2-1
d_gene: NA
abundance: NA
CDR3aa: ASSPISEQF

v_gene: TRBV2
j_gene: TRBJ2-4
d_gene: NA
abundance: NA
CDR3aa: ASSVLAIQY

v_gene: TRBV4-3
j_gene: TRBJ1-3
d_gene: NA
abundance: NA
CDR3aa: ASSQDEGLGNTIY

v_gene: TRBV10-3
j_gene: TRBJ1-2
d_gene: TRBD1
abundance: NA
CDR3aa: AISGQGEDGYT

v_gene: TRBV7-2
j_gene: TRBJ2-1
d_gene: TRBD2
abundance: NA
CDR3aa: ASSLDLAGGPGNEQF

v_gene: TRBV10-3
j_gene: TRBJ1-6
d_gene: TRBD1
abundance: few
CDR3aa: AISDRGQTYYNSPLH

v_gene: TRBV5-1
j_gene: TRBJ1-1
d_gene: NA
abundance: NA
CDR3aa: ASSTHQADTEAF

v_gene: TRBV5-4
j_gene: TRBJ1-1
d_gene: NA
abundance: NA
CDR3aa: ASSFFGGTTEAF

v_gene: TRBV7-2
j_gene: TRBJ2-7
d_gene: NA
abundance: NA
CDR3aa: ASSINSYEQY

v_gene: TRBV30
j_gene: TRBJ1-2
d_gene: NA
abundance: NA
CDR3aa: AWATPGGFYGYT

v_gene: TRBV2
j_gene: TRBJ2-3
d_gene: NA
abundance: NA
CDR3aa: ASGTSDTQY

v_gene: TRBV7-9
j_gene: TRBJ1-3
d_gene: TRBD1
abundance: NA
CDR3aa: ASTSPGTASSGNTIY

v_gene: TRBV7-6
j_gene: TRBJ1-4
d_gene: NA
abundance: NA
CDR3aa: ASSFRPGEGEKLF